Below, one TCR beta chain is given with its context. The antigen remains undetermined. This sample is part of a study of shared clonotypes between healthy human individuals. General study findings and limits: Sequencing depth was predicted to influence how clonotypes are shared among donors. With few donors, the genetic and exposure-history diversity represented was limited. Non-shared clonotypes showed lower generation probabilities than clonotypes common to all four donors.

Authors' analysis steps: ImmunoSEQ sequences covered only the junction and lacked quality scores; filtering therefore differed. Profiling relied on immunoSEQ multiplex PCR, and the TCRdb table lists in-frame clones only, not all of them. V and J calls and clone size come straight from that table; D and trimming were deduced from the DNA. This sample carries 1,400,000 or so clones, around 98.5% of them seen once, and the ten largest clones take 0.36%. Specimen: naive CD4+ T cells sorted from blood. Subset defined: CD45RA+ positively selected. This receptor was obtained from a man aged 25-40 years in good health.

This CDR3 is CASSRQVLDEQYF. The CDR3 DNA reads as TGTGCCAGCAGTCGACAGGTGCTTGACGAGCAGTACTTC. The chain is built from TRBV28 and TRBJ2-7; TRBD1 is a possible D gene (6 bases). Trimming took 5 bases from V and 5 from J, leaving 13 bases between them. Germline V gene data show CDR1 as MDHEN and CDR2 as SYDVKM. The CDR3 contains 13 residues.